These 6 T cell receptor beta chains were sequenced from one sample in a study of early T cells in non-severe SARS-CoV-2 infection. TCRdb ran MiXCR on the 5' RACE reads and lists one entry per CDR3 protein. There are about 64,000 distinct CDR3 sequences in the sample; around 11% occur only once, and 2.9% lies in the top ten. The sequencing used whole blood, collected at baseline. All receptors derive from an adult who was a healthcare worker with PCR-confirmed SARS-CoV-2 infection or an uninfected control (not recorded which).

Only a few counts were recorded for this clonotype. V gene TRBV27 combines with J gene TRBJ1-6, with no clear D. This CDR3 is built from 15 residues. Germline V gives CDR1 MNHEY, CDR2 SMNVEV (reference sequence). V was pared by 3 bases and J by 4 bases, with 10 bases between. CDR3 amino acids: CASSFGGPYNSPLHF. The CDR3 DNA sequence: TGTGCCAGCAGTTTTGGAGGGCCTTATAATTCACCCCTCCACTTT.

The genes are TRBV7-8 and TRBJ1-1, with 7 bases lining up with TRBD1. The CDR3 loop spans 16 amino acids. V lost 5 bases and J lost 1; bases outside the gene matches: 10. CDR1 and CDR2 (germline): SGHVS, FQNEAQ. Here the CDR3 reads CASSPETGQPNTEAFF. CDR3 sequence (DNA): TGTGCCAGCAGCCCGGAGACGGGACAGCCGAACACTGAAGCTTTCTTT.

A few counts support this clonotype. The chain employs TRBV7-9 and TRBJ1-6, with 7 bases matching TRBD1. With 4 bases clipped from V and 6 bases from J, the junction kept 3 bases outside the gene matches. This CDR3 contains 14 residues. Germline V gene lookup returns CDR1 SEHNR and CDR2 FQNEAQ (reference sequence). CDR3 region: CASSSGQSNSPLHF. The DNA for the CDR3 is TGTGCCAGCAGCTCGGGACAGAGTAATTCACCCCTCCACTTT.

The chain uses TRBV6-2 or TRBV6-3 and TRBJ1-1; TRBD1 agrees at 11 bases. The V segment lost 7 bases and the J segment 3 bases; nucleotides outside the gene matches: 13. Germline V gene lookup returns CDR1 MNHEY and CDR2 SVGEGT. The CDR3 loop spans 17 amino acids. In nucleotides, the CDR3 is TGTGCCAGCATCCCGGACAGGGGGCTTAGTCGGGACACTGAAGCTTTCTTT. Its translation: CASIPDRGLSRDTEAFF.

This chain joins TRBV5-1 and TRBJ2-7; 8 positions match TRBD1. V dropped 3 bases and J dropped 5; count of bases not matched to a gene: 7. This CDR3 region has 14 residues. CDR1 and CDR2 (germline): SGHRS, YFSETQ. CDR3 in amino acids: CASSWTGRLDEQYF. In nucleotides, the CDR3 is TGCGCCAGCAGCTGGACAGGGCGGTTGGACGAGCAGTACTTC.

A few counts support this clonotype. V and J are TRBV7-9 and TRBJ2-7; D uncertain. The germline V gene encodes CDR1 SEHNR and CDR2 FQNEAQ (reference sequence). The CDR3 extends over 16 amino acids. The V and J ends lost 2 bases and 0 bases respectively, with 14 bases between them. The chain's CDR3 is CASSLHALVSSYEQYF. CDR3 nucleotides: TGTGCCAGCAGCTTACACGCACTCGTTAGCTCCTACGAGCAGTACTTC.